The source of this T cell receptor beta chain is a study of T cell changes during pregnancy in multiple sclerosis. The method was immunoSEQ multiplex PCR; TCRdb's version includes in-frame clones alone and lacks a portion of them. The data show over 100,000 clones, with approximately 90% seen just once and about 1.5% held by the top ten. Germline V CDR1 and CDR2: GTSNPN, SVGIG (reference sequence). V lost 5 bases, J lost 13 bases, and 14 bases stayed unmatched. The CDR3 loop spans 14 amino acids. This clone was seen a few times. The receptor's source is a female donor with multiple sclerosis, enrolled in a pregnancy study. The V gene is TRBV30, the J gene TRBJ1-6; 7 bases are a match to TRBD1. The source was peripheral blood, collected in the third trimester of pregnancy. CDR3 sequence (DNA): TGTGCCTGGCAACAGGGGACCGAACCGGCTCCCCTCCACTTT. It codes for CAWQQGTEPAPLHF.